The 11 T cell receptor beta chains presented below share a single source sample, sequenced in a study of cytomegalovirus exposure and HLA in healthy donors (dated by TCRdb to 2015 to 2018). Library preparation was by the immunoSEQ multiplex PCR assay. A mixture of 60 forward primers for TCR Vbeta segments and 13 reverse primers for TCR Jbeta segments was used in the multiplex PCR. Imported from immuneACCESS, the table was reduced by TCRdb to in-frame sequences with V and J called. These copies leave out some clones; in studies compared against another copy, an unresolved V gene accounts for under half, and the cause of the remainder is not known. Within this sample are fewer than 130,000 clones, with 80% to 85% of them counted one time only. The ten largest clonotypes hold around 3.2% of the sample. The specimen sequenced was PBMCs. The origin of the receptors is a woman aged 60-75 years in good health and CMV-seropositive.

The genes are TRBV30 and TRBJ2-5; 8 nucleotides match TRBD1. CDR1 is GTSNPN, CDR2 SVGIG, per germline (reference sequence). This CDR3 is built from 15 residues. V lost 5 bases to trimming and J lost 1 base; unmatched junction nucleotides: 9. The CDR3 is CAWGQGPISQETQYF. The CDR3 nucleotides are TGTGCCTGGGGACAGGGCCCGATTTCCCAAGAGACCCAGTACTTC.

V gene TRBV29-1 combines with J gene TRBJ2-1; 9 nucleotides align to TRBD2. The CDR3 is made up of 13 amino acids. Germline-derived CDR1 and CDR2 are SQVTM and ANQGSEA. The junction had 2 bases not matched to a gene; V was cut back by 2 bases and J by 6 bases. CDR3 nucleotide sequence: TGCAGCGTTGAACTAGCGGGAATCAATGAGCAGTTCTTC. This sequence encodes CSVELAGINEQFF.

This chain uses TRBV6-6 with TRBJ1-2; D is ambiguous. Germline V gene lookup returns CDR1 MNHNY and CDR2 SVGAGI (reference sequence). This CDR3 region has 12 residues. V was cut by 0 bases and J by 8 bases, with 7 bases left in between. Here the CDR3 reads CASSYSSGGYTF. CDR3 nucleotides: TGTGCCAGCAGTTACTCTTCGGGGGGCTACACCTTC.

In its sample, this clone was seen a few times. The chain carries TRBV4-1 and TRBJ2-4; TRBD2 matches at 9 bases. J gave up 0 bases and V 4 bases, and 7 bases lay outside the gene matches. CDR3 length: 17 amino acids. CDR1 and CDR2 from the germline V gene are MGHRA and YSYEKL. The CDR3 sequence is CASSPRLADIAKNIQYF. CDR3 coding DNA: TGCGCCAGCAGCCCCCGACTAGCGGATATAGCCAAAAACATTCAGTACTTC.

The CDR3 region has the DNA TGTGCCAGCAGTTTATATGGGAGGGGGTACCAGCCCCAGCATTTT. Its protein product is CASSLYGRGYQPQHF. This chain joins TRBV27 and TRBJ1-5; tentatively, D is TRBD1 (6 bases). Germline-derived CDR1 and CDR2 are MNHEY and SMNVEV (reference sequence). This CDR3 region has 15 residues. Trimming removed 1 base from V and 7 bases from J, with 14 bases in between.

The V gene is TRBV28, the J gene TRBJ1-1, with D tentatively TRBD1 (6 bases). V shed 1 base and J shed 4 bases, with 16 bases lying between them. The CDR3 has 16 amino acids. CDR1 is MDHEN, CDR2 SYDVKM, per germline. The CDR3 sequence is CASSLFTALGGTEAFF. As DNA, the CDR3 is TGTGCCAGCAGTTTATTTACGGCCTTAGGGGGCACTGAAGCTTTCTTT.

The V call is TRBV7-2, the J call TRBJ2-3; possibly TRBD2 for D (6 bases). The length of the CDR3 is 16 residues. Germline V gene lookup returns CDR1 SGHTA and CDR2 FQGNSA. The V end lost 5 bases, the J end lost 2 bases, and 17 bases lay between the germline ends. The CDR3 region is CASSPPGRGDTDTQYF. Here the CDR3 DNA reads TGTGCCAGCAGCCCCCCGGGGCGGGGAGACACAGATACGCAGTATTTT.

The gene calls are TRBV4-1 and TRBJ2-3; D is perhaps TRBD2 (5 bases). CDR3 length: 14 residues. Germline assignment: CDR1 MGHRA and CDR2 YSYEKL. V was trimmed by 7 bases and J by 1 base, leaving 12 bases between them. CDR3 DNA sequence: TGCGCCAGCAACGAGCGGTACCGCACAGATACGCAGTATTTT. This sequence encodes CASNERYRTDTQYF.

The CDR3 DNA sequence: TGCGCCAGCAGCCAAGAGGACAGGGCGAATGAGCAGTTCTTC. Amino acids: CASSQEDRANEQFF. The chain has TRBV4-1 and TRBJ2-1; TRBD1 aligns across 8 bases. After removal of 0 bases from V and 7 bases from J, the junction contained 2 bases not matched to a gene. This CDR3 has 14 amino acids. Germline loops: CDR1 MGHRA, CDR2 YSYEKL.

This rearrangement joins TRBV11-2 to TRBJ2-5; a possible D gene is TRBD2 (5 bases). Germline loops: CDR1 SGHAT, CDR2 FQNNGV. Trimming removed 6 bases at V and 5 bases at J, with 10 bases between. The CDR3 has 12 residues. The CDR3 DNA is TGTGCCAGCAGGGGAGAAGAGGAGACCCAGTACTTC. Residues: CASRGEEETQYF.

The chain has TRBV10-3 and TRBJ2-1; TRBD2 agrees at 12 bases. Losses at the gene ends were 6 bases for V and 9 bases for J; bases not matched to a gene: 6. Germline assignment: CDR1 ENHRY and CDR2 SYGVKD. This CDR3 is built from 14 residues. CDR3 coding DNA: TGTGCCATCAGCGGACTAGCGGGATCTTTTGAGCAGTTCTTC. Translation gives CAISGLAGSFEQFF.